This TCR beta chain was found in a study of blood T cells in healthy people across ages. The CDR3 contains 14 residues. V gave up 3 bases and J gave up 2 bases, with 12 bases separating them. Germline V gives CDR1 SGDLS, CDR2 YYNGEE. Each sample gave at least 6 million isolated PBMCs. The use of a sample-barcoded 5' primer and a J-beta primer mix characterized a second PCR of 7 to 11 cycles. One entry per CDR3 protein results from TCRdb running MiXCR on the 5' RACE reads. The sample carries around 1.5 million distinct CDR3 sequences, about 31% recorded once. In its sample, this clonotype was seen a few times.

The chain joins TRBV9 to TRBJ2-7; the D gene is possibly TRBD2 (5 bases). The sequenced sample consisted of blood. The origin of this receptor is a woman aged 30 to 39 in good health. The CDR3 sequence is CASSARAGTYEQYF. CDR3 nucleotides: TGTGCCAGCAGCGCGAGGGCCGGAACCTACGAGCAGTACTTC.